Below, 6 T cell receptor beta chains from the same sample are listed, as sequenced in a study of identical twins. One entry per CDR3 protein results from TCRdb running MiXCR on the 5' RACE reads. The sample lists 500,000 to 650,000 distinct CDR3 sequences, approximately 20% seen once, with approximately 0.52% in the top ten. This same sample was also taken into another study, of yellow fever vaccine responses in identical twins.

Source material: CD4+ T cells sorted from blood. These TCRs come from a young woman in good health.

The CDR3 DNA follows: TGTGCCAGCAGTTACTCGAGAGGCTACGAGCAGTACGTC. The encoded protein is CASSYSRGYEQYV. V and J are TRBV6-5 and TRBJ2-7; the D is unclear. The CDR3 extends over 13 amino acids. Trimming took 0 bases from V and 3 from J, leaving 6 bases between them. The germline V gene has CDR1 MNHEY and CDR2 SVGAGI.

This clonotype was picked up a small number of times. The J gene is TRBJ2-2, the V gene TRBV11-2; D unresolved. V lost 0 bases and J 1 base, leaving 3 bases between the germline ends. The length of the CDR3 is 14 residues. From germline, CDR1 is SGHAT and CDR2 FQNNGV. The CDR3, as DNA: TGTGCCAGCAGCTTAGACTTGAACACCGGGGAGCTGTTTTTT. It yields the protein CASSLDLNTGELFF.

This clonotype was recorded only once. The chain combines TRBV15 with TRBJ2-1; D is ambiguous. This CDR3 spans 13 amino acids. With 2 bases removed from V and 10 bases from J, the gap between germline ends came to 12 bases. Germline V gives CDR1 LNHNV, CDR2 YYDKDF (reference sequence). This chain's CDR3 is CATSRNRDAEQFF. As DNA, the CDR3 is TGTGCCACCAGCAGAAACCGAGACGCGGAGCAGTTCTTC.

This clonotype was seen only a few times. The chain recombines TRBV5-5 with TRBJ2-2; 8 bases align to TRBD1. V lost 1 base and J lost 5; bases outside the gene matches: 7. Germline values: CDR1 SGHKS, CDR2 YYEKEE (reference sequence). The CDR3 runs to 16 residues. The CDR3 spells CASSLSIRGRTGELFF. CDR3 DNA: TGTGCCAGCAGCTTGTCAATCAGGGGGCGAACCGGGGAGCTGTTTTTT.

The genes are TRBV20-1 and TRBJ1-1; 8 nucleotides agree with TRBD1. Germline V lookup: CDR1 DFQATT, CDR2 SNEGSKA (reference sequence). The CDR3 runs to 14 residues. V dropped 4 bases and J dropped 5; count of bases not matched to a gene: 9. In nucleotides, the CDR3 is TGCAGTGCTACCTCAGGGGGCGATTGGACTGAAGCTTTCTTT. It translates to CSATSGGDWTEAFF.

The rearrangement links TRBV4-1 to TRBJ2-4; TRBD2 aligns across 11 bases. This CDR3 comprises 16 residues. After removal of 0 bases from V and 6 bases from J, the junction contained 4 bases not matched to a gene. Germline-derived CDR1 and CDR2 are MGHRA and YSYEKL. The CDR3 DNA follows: TGCGCCAGCAGCCAAGAACAGGGGACTAGCGGAAACATTCAGTACTTC. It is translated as CASSQEQGTSGNIQYF.